Sequencing of this TCR beta chain was carried out in a study of graft-versus-host responses after intestinal transplantation. On this clone: Its antigen remains unknown.

The V and J ends lost 7 bases and 4 bases respectively, with 14 bases between them. The CDR3 consists of 13 residues. Germline assignment: CDR1 MNHNS and CDR2 SASEGT. Profiling relied on immunoSEQ multiplex PCR, and the TCRdb table lists in-frame clones only, not all of them. The sample contains more than 80,000 clones, 88% of which appear only once. The input for sequencing was unstimulated CD4+ T cells sorted from spleen or lymph node cells, taken before transplant. The sequence came from a human donor who was the organ donor for an intestinal transplant. The chain recombines TRBV6-1 with TRBJ2-7, with D possibly being TRBD1 (5 bases). CDR3 residues: CASIKGKKYEQYF. CDR3 sequence (DNA): TGTGCCAGCATCAAGGGGAAAAAATACGAGCAGTACTTC.